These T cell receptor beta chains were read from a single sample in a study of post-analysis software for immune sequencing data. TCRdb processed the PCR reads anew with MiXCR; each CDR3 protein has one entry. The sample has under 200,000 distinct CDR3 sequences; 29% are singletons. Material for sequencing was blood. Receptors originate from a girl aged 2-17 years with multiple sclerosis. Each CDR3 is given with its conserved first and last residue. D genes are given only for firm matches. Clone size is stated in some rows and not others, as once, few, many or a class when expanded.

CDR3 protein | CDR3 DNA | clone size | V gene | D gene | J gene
CSARATLKGGYTF | TGCAGTGCTAGGGCCACTTTAAAAGGTGGCTACACCTTC | few | TRBV20-1 | . | TRBJ1-2
CASNRHTGKVSYEQYF | TGTGCCAGCAACCGTCATACAGGGAAGGTCTCCTACGAGCAGTACTTC | many | TRBV6-2/TRBV6-3 | . | TRBJ2-7
CASNKEGRDLKGVYGYTF | TGTGCCAGCAACAAAGAAGGAAGGGACCTTAAGGGGGTTTATGGCTACACCTTC | . | TRBV21-1 | . | TRBJ1-2
CSVAGGPRQPQHF | TGCAGCGTTGCAGGGGGCCCCAGGCAGCCCCAGCATTTT | few | TRBV29-1 | TRBD1 | TRBJ1-5
CSGTGEFDEQYF | TGCAGTGGGACAGGGGAGTTCGACGAGCAGTACTTC | many | TRBV20-1 | TRBD1 | TRBJ2-7
CASSLGGAGTEAFF | TGTGCCAGCAGCTTAGGGGGCGCGGGGACTGAAGCTTTCTTT | few | TRBV7-9 | . | TRBJ1-1
CASSSKRSGKKADTQYF | TGTGCCAGCAGTTCAAAGCGTAGCGGGAAGAAGGCAGATACGCAGTATTTT | few | TRBV28 | TRBD2 | TRBJ2-3
CASSSTGGAYPTQPQHF | TGTGCCAGCAGCTCGACAGGGGGCGCGTACCCAACTCAGCCCCAGCATTTT | few | TRBV7-8 | TRBD1 | TRBJ1-5
CASSHLDRDADTQYF | TGCGCCAGCAGCCATCTGGACAGGGACGCAGATACGCAGTATTTT | many | TRBV4-1 | TRBD1 | TRBJ2-3
CASSFSGTSHEQFF | TGTGCCAGCAGCTTCTCCGGGACTAGCCATGAGCAGTTCTTC | many | TRBV7-3 | TRBD2 | TRBJ2-1
CASSLGLSGRRDEQYF | TGCGCCAGCAGCTTGGGTCTTAGCGGGAGAAGGGACGAGCAGTACTTC | . | TRBV5-1 | TRBD2 | TRBJ2-7
CASSPRTGANEQFF | TGTGCCAGCAGTCCCCGGACAGGGGCAAATGAGCAGTTCTTC | many | TRBV6-1 | TRBD1 | TRBJ2-1
CASSQSGTAYGYTF | TGCGCCAGCAGCCAGTCCGGGACGGCCTATGGCTACACCTTC | . | TRBV4-1 | . | TRBJ1-2
CASTFSEGYTSNYGYTF | TGTGCCAGCACCTTCTCAGAAGGCTATACTTCTAACTATGGCTACACCTTC | few | TRBV7-9 | . | TRBJ1-2
CSVEVDGRLRYTF | TGCAGCGTTGAAGTTGACGGACGGTTGAGGTACACCTTC | many | TRBV29-1 | . | TRBJ1-2
CAGSIAAGGNTEAFF | TGTGCCGGTAGTATAGCGGCAGGAGGAAACACTGAAGCTTTCTTT | . | TRBV19 | . | TRBJ1-1
CASSQGRPRPTYLDTQYF | TGTGCCAGCAGCCAAGGGAGACCCAGACCCACCTATTTAGATACGCAGTATTTT | few | TRBV14 | . | TRBJ2-3
CAGSDLGQGVAEQFF | TGTGCCGGCAGTGACTTAGGACAGGGGGTAGCTGAGCAGTTCTTC | few | TRBV25-1 | TRBD1 | TRBJ2-1
CASSHRGFGTDTQYF | TGTGCCAGCAGCCATAGGGGCTTCGGCACAGATACGCAGTATTTT | many | TRBV3-1 | . | TRBJ2-3
CASRRDLNNEQFF | TGTGCCAGCAGGAGGGACCTCAACAATGAGCAGTTCTTC | many | TRBV6-5 | . | TRBJ2-1
CASGTRGYNEQFF | TGTGCCAGCGGGACGAGGGGGTACAATGAGCAGTTCTTC | . | TRBV2 | . | TRBJ2-1
CASSFRGTPNEKLFF | TGTGCCAGCAGTTTTCGGGGGACTCCTAATGAAAAACTGTTTTTT | many | TRBV12-3/TRBV12-4 | . | TRBJ1-4
CASSSRPRGNAGGHEQFF | TGTGCCAGCAGTTCGAGACCCCGGGGCAACGCGGGGGGGCATGAGCAGTTCTTC | . | TRBV27 | TRBD2 | TRBJ2-1
CASAPDPGTSGGPRSDTQYF | TGTGCCAGTGCCCCTGATCCCGGGACTAGCGGGGGTCCGAGATCAGATACGCAGTATTTT | few | TRBV12-3/TRBV12-4 | TRBD2 | TRBJ2-3
CASKGAEGTEAFF | TGTGCCTCCAAGGGGGCAGAGGGCACTGAAGCTTTCTTT | few | TRBV10-3 | TRBD1 | TRBJ1-1
CASNEGTYTDTQYF | TGCGCCAGCAACGAGGGGACCTACACAGATACGCAGTATTTT | . | TRBV5-1 | . | TRBJ2-3
CASSQTSGTDTQYF | TGTGCCAGCAGCCAAACTAGCGGTACAGATACGCAGTATTTT | many | TRBV4-2 | TRBD2 | TRBJ2-3
CAGSVAGGGLTDTQYF | TGTGCCGGCAGCGTAGCCGGGGGGGGACTCACAGATACGCAGTATTTT | . | TRBV9 | TRBD2 | TRBJ2-3
CASSESGGFYNEQFF | TGTGCCAGCAGTGAATCTGGGGGCTTCTACAATGAGCAGTTCTTC | many | TRBV25-1 | . | TRBJ2-1
CASSLAYSIGKYGYTF | TGTGCCAGCAGTTTGGCTTACAGCATCGGCAAATATGGCTACACCTTC | . | TRBV27 | . | TRBJ1-2
CASSSGTPPMEQYF | TGCGCCAGCAGCTCCGGGACTCCCCCGATGGAGCAGTACTTC | . | TRBV5-1 | . | TRBJ2-5
CSASRGNTEAFF | TGCAGTGCTAGTCGGGGAAACACTGAAGCTTTCTTT | few | TRBV20-1 | . | TRBJ1-1
CASSIWGGTSGKVQTQYF | TGTGCCAGCAGCATTTGGGGGGGGACTAGCGGGAAGGTACAGACCCAGTACTTC | . | TRBV7-8 | TRBD2 | TRBJ2-5
CSARDLGTGGNEQFF | TGCAGTGCTAGAGATCTGGGGACAGGTGGTAATGAGCAGTTCTTC | . | TRBV20-1 | TRBD1 | TRBJ2-1
CASRGTGGNTEAFF | TGTGCCAGCAGGGGGACAGGGGGGAACACTGAAGCTTTCTTT | few | TRBV12-3/TRBV12-4 | TRBD1 | TRBJ1-1
CASSLVGRVPNQPQHF | TGTGCCAGCAGCTTAGTGGGCAGGGTCCCTAATCAGCCCCAGCATTTT | few | TRBV7-2 | . | TRBJ1-5
CASSVTGGGAGKLFF | TGTGCCAGCAGTGTGACAGGGGGTGGGGCCGGGAAGCTGTTTTTT | . | TRBV6-1 | TRBD1 | TRBJ2-2
CASSLATGGGDTQYF | TGTGCCAGCAGCTTAGCGACAGGGGGCGGAGATACGCAGTATTTT | . | TRBV11-2 | TRBD1 | TRBJ2-3
CASSLATGGYTEAFF | TGTGCCAGCAGCTTAGCGACCGGGGGGTATACTGAAGCTTTCTTT | . | TRBV7-9 | . | TRBJ1-1
CASKDRGRNERFF | TGTGCCAGTAAAGACAGGGGTAGGAATGAGCGGTTCTTC | few | TRBV6-6 | TRBD1 | TRBJ2-1
CSVETGSRPEAFF | TGCAGCGTGGAGACAGGGTCCAGACCTGAAGCTTTCTTT | . | TRBV29-1 | TRBD1 | TRBJ1-1
CASSQGGTGTRETQYF | TGCGCCAGCAGCCAAGGGGGGACAGGGACTCGAGAGACCCAGTACTTC | once | TRBV4-1 | TRBD1 | TRBJ2-5
CSARDPAPWTNYGYTF | TGCAGTGCTAGAGATCCGGCCCCTTGGACTAACTATGGCTACACCTTC | many | TRBV20-1 | . | TRBJ1-2
CASSPSTGLYNEQFF | TGTGCCAGCTCACCTTCCACAGGGCTTTACAATGAGCAGTTCTTC | few | TRBV18 | . | TRBJ2-1
CASSQEARGHSEQYF | TGCGCCAGCAGCCAAGAGGCCAGGGGGCATAGCGAGCAGTACTTC | . | TRBV4-1 | TRBD1 | TRBJ2-7
CASSSRETDSPLHF | TGCGCCAGCAGCTCCCGGGAGACGGATTCACCCCTCCACTTT | . | TRBV5-1 | . | TRBJ1-6
CASSLGRSSGRYF | TGCGCCAGCAGCTTGGGGAGGTCTAGCGGGAGATACTTC | . | TRBV5-1 | TRBD2 | TRBJ2-5
CSARYQCNEQFF | TGCAGTGCTAGATATCAGTGTAATGAGCAGTTCTTC | . | TRBV20-1 | . | TRBJ2-1
CASSFGDGLAAYNEQFF | TGTGCCAGCAGCTTTGGGGACGGACTAGCGGCCTACAATGAGCAGTTCTTC | many | TRBV5-6 | TRBD2 | TRBJ2-1
CATQTGVPYEQYF | TGTGCCACCCAGACAGGGGTCCCCTACGAGCAGTACTTC | many | TRBV2 | TRBD1 | TRBJ2-7